This paragraph covers one T cell receptor beta chain sequence. Antigen unknown. The sample's time point: sample taken at primary tumor resection. Whole RNA, which was extracted from tumor, nontumor lung tissue or frozen PBMC, was sequenced without any cell sorting. These data belong to a study of spatial heterogeneity in lung cancer. Study observations and caveats: In blood, ubiquitous expanded tumor TCRs appeared more at resection than follow-up.

V was cut by 1 base and J by 3 bases, with 7 bases left in between. Germline CDR1 reads MNHNS; CDR2 reads SASEGT. The CDR3 totals 15 residues. TCRdb used MiXCR to reprocess the 5' RACE reads, holding one entry per CDR3 protein. The table has tens of thousands of distinct CDR3 sequences, 3% to 3.5% seen once. V and J are TRBV6-1 and TRBJ1-6; D not certain. The TCR sequence derives from a female donor with early-stage non-small cell lung cancer. Sequencing used PBMCs, obtained at surgery. CDR3 nucleotides: TGTGCCAGCAGTGAAGACCAACACTATAATTCACCCCTCCACTTT. Its translation is CASSEDQHYNSPLHF.